A single sample is the source of the 26 T cell receptor beta chains below, sequenced in a study of memory CD4+ T cells and cytomegalovirus serostatus. Single viable CD3+CD4+CD8-CD45RO+ cells were sorted as the memory CD4+ T cells. Profiled with immunoSEQ multiplex PCR; TCRdb holds only in-frame clones, not every one. The table records around 84,000 clones, 80% of them present only once. Sample: memory CD4+ T cells from blood. The receptors shown here come from an adult in good health and CMV-seronegative.

V is TRBV30 and J is TRBJ1-1; TRBD1 is a possible D gene (5 bases). The CDR3 is made up of 11 amino acids. V lost 4 bases to trimming and J lost 5 bases, with 8 bases between them. The germline V gene has CDR1 GTSNPN and CDR2 SVGIG (reference sequence). CDR3 amino acids: CAWNGGTEAFF. DNA for the CDR3: TGTGCCTGGAATGGGGGAACTGAAGCTTTCTTT.

This sequence joins TRBV29-1 and TRBJ1-6; the D gene is possibly TRBD1 (5 bases). Germline V CDR1 and CDR2: SQVTM, ANQGSEA. The CDR3 contains 13 residues. The V gene lost 4 bases and the J gene lost 9 bases, with 13 bases spanning the gap. CDR3 DNA: TGCAGCGTTGGGGACTCCGGCCGTTCACCCCTCCACTTT. Residues: CSVGDSGRSPLHF.

The rearrangement uses TRBV12-5 and TRBJ2-7; D is unclear. CDR1 is LGHNT and CDR2 is FRNRAP in the germline V gene. With 5 bases removed from V and 2 bases from J, the gap between germline ends came to 13 bases. This CDR3 is 14 amino acids long. The CDR3: CASGRPSPPYEQYF. For the CDR3, the DNA is TGTGCTAGTGGTAGACCCTCCCCACCCTACGAGCAGTACTTC.

The chain joins TRBV5-1 to TRBJ2-1, with 10 positions matching TRBD1. The V and J ends lost 3 bases and 7 bases, in that order; junction bases with no gene match: 1. CDR1 is SGHRS, CDR2 YFSETQ, per germline. The length of the CDR3 is 13 residues. The CDR3 sequence is CASSWDRGNEQFF. The DNA for the CDR3 is TGCGCCAGCAGCTGGGACAGGGGTAATGAGCAGTTCTTC.

The V gene is TRBV5-8, the J gene TRBJ2-7; D tentatively reads TRBD1 or TRBD2 (5 bases each). V was trimmed by 2 bases and J by 5 bases, leaving 26 bases between them. The CDR3 has 18 amino acids. Germline V gene sequence: CDR1 SGHTS, CDR2 YDEGEE. The CDR3 DNA is TGTGCCAGCAGCTTTTTAGGGGTAGGACATATACTGCGGGACGAGCAGTACTTC. Translated: CASSFLGVGHILRDEQYF. Full variable domain (rest looked up from reference TRBV5-8 and TRBJ2-7): EAGVTQSPTHLIKTRGQQATLRCSPISGHTSVYWYQQALGLGLQFLLWYDEGEERNRGNFPPRFSGRQFPNYSSELNVNALELEDSALYLCASSFLGVGHILRDEQYFGPGTRLTVT.

V gene TRBV27 combines with J gene TRBJ2-3; the D is unclear. Deletions cut 2 bases from V and 5 bases from J, with 14 bases between. CDR3 length: 15 residues. Looked up from germline, CDR1 is MNHEY and CDR2 is SMNVEV (reference sequence). The CDR3 sequence: CASSLGGPGIDTQYF. DNA for the CDR3: TGTGCCAGCAGTTTAGGCGGACCAGGTATAGATACGCAGTATTTT.

The rearrangement joins TRBV5-4 to TRBJ1-2; no definite D call. The CDR3 consists of 13 residues. Germline V gene lookup returns CDR1 SGHNT and CDR2 YYREEE (reference sequence). V was shortened by 2 bases and J by 2 bases, with 7 bases between the two germline ends. The CDR3 sequence: CASSFDRNYGYTF. The DNA for the CDR3 is TGTGCCAGCAGCTTCGATAGGAACTATGGCTACACCTTC.

The chain combines TRBV27 with TRBJ1-6; D not certain. The CDR3 length is 14 residues. Germline V gives CDR1 MNHEY, CDR2 SMNVEV (reference sequence). V lost 1 base and J 14 bases, leaving 15 bases between the germline ends. In DNA form, the CDR3 reads TGTGCCAGCAGTTTATTACGTGACAATTCGGCCCTCCACTTT. Amino acids: CASSLLRDNSALHF.

This clone was detected only once. This sequence joins TRBV5-1 and TRBJ1-2; D possibly corresponds to TRBD1 (5 bases). The CDR3 consists of 15 residues. The V gene's germline CDR1 is SGHRS and CDR2 YFSETQ. V was cut by 0 bases and J by 4 bases, with 13 bases left in between. The CDR3 sequence is CASSLGDGDIYGYTF. Written as DNA, the CDR3 is TGCGCCAGCAGCTTGGGGGACGGGGATATCTATGGCTACACCTTC.

The rearrangement links TRBV11-2 to TRBJ2-6, with TRBD2 matching over 7 bases. V gave up 3 bases and J gave up 2 bases; unmatched junction bases: 4. Per the germline V gene, CDR1 is SGHAT and CDR2 is FQNNGV. The CDR3 is 16 amino acids. The CDR3 spells CASSLGRGTGANVLTF. CDR3 sequence (DNA): TGTGCCAGCAGCTTGGGGAGGGGAACTGGGGCCAACGTCCTGACTTTC.

V gene TRBV7-8 combines with J gene TRBJ1-4; the D gene is possibly TRBD1 (6 bases). The CDR3 is made up of 15 amino acids. CDR1 and CDR2 from the germline V gene are SGHVS and FQNEAQ. Trimming removed 5 bases at V and 5 bases at J, with 15 bases between. This CDR3 is CASSATGTRNEKLFF. The CDR3 coding sequence is TGTGCCAGCAGCGCGACCGGGACAAGGAATGAAAAACTGTTTTTT.

This chain links TRBV18 with TRBJ1-5; 7 bases align to TRBD1. With 3 bases clipped from V and 3 bases from J, the junction kept 2 bases outside the gene matches. This CDR3 spans 14 amino acids. The V gene's germline CDR1 is KGHSH and CDR2 LQKENI. CDR3 protein: CASSPGTVNQPQHF. DNA for the CDR3: TGTGCCAGCTCACCCGGGACAGTCAATCAGCCCCAGCATTTT.

This chain's CDR3 is CASSEVGSSSYEQYF. CDR3 DNA: TGCGCCAGCAGTGAGGTAGGGTCCAGCTCCTACGAGCAGTACTTC. This chain links TRBV10-2 with TRBJ2-7; D call uncertain. The ends were cut back, 2 bases at V and 0 bases at J, with 11 bases in the middle. CDR1 WSHSY and CDR2 SAAADI come from the germline V gene. The CDR3 has 15 residues.

This clone occurred a few times. The genes are TRBV4-3 and TRBJ1-1; D is ambiguous. Trimming removed 0 bases from V and 5 bases from J, with 10 bases in between. This CDR3 is built from 14 residues. Germline V gives CDR1 LGHNA, CDR2 YSLEER. CDR3 in amino acids: CASSQDEGWTEAFF. Written as DNA, the CDR3 is TGCGCCAGCAGCCAAGATGAGGGATGGACTGAAGCTTTCTTT.

The rearrangement links TRBV5-4 to TRBJ2-5; D is perhaps TRBD1 (5 bases). The CDR3 is made up of 16 amino acids. V dropped 2 bases and J dropped 5 bases, with 19 bases sitting between them. CDR1 and CDR2 from the germline V gene are SGHNT and YYREEE (reference sequence). The CDR3 DNA is TGTGCCAGCAGCTTTACAGGAACCTCTGGATTGGAGACCCAGTACTTC. Its protein is CASSFTGTSGLETQYF.

The chain recombines TRBV7-2 with TRBJ1-6; the D gene is possibly TRBD1 (5 bases). Looked up from germline, CDR1 is SGHTA and CDR2 is FQGNSA. The CDR3 consists of 17 residues. V was pared by 3 bases and J by 0 bases, with 12 bases between. For the CDR3, the DNA is TGTGCCAGCAGCTTGAGACAGCCGAGCTCCTATAATTCACCCCTCCACTTT. Translation gives CASSLRQPSSYNSPLHF.

This clone has a single count. CDR3 protein: CASSQLPDSGNTIYF. The CDR3 DNA reads TGCGCCAGCAGCCAACTTCCAGACTCTGGAAACACCATATATTTT. The rearrangement joins TRBV4-3 to TRBJ1-3; D is ambiguous. Trimming took off 2 bases at V and 0 bases at J, with 8 bases between the two ends. The V gene's germline CDR1 is LGHNA and CDR2 YSLEER. There are 15 residues in the CDR3.

The chain combines TRBV19 with TRBJ1-2, with D uncertain. Per germline, CDR1 LNHDA and CDR2 SQIVND (reference sequence). The length of the CDR3 is 17 residues. Trimming left V 5 bases short and J 5 bases short, with 24 bases between. The DNA for the CDR3 is TGTGCCAGTAGTGTACAGAGGTCTACCCCTCGGGGATATGGCTACACCTTC. Translation: CASSVQRSTPRGYGYTF.

This chain joins TRBV5-1 and TRBJ2-7; 8 bases match TRBD2. The CDR3 consists of 16 residues. V lost 4 bases to trimming and J lost 4 bases; unmatched junction nucleotides: 13. In germline, CDR1 is SGHRS, CDR2 YFSETQ. CDR3 protein: CASSTNEAGGGYEQYF. The CDR3 region has the DNA TGCGCCAGCAGCACTAATGAGGCCGGGGGGGGTTACGAGCAGTACTTC.

V gene TRBV28 combines with J gene TRBJ1-2; D is possibly TRBD1 (5 bases). V lost 5 bases to trimming and J lost 5 bases, with 12 bases between them. This CDR3 comprises 13 residues. Per the germline V gene, CDR1 is MDHEN and CDR2 is SYDVKM. CDR3 in amino acids: CASSGDGQYGYTF. CDR3 DNA: TGTGCCAGCAGTGGGGACGGGCAATATGGCTACACCTTC.

V gene TRBV7-3 combines with J gene TRBJ2-2; perhaps TRBD1 as D (5 bases). Trimming cost V 5 bases and J 4 bases, with 11 bases left between them. From germline, CDR1 is SGHTA and CDR2 FQGTGA. This CDR3 comprises 14 residues. Here the CDR3 reads CASSPQGSTGELFF. CDR3 coding DNA: TGTGCCAGCAGCCCGCAGGGTTCCACCGGGGAGCTGTTTTTT.

The chain links TRBV5-1 to TRBJ1-5; D gene ambiguous. The CDR3 runs 14 residues. The germline V gene encodes CDR1 SGHRS and CDR2 YFSETQ. Trimming left V 0 bases short and J 3 bases short, with 7 bases between. CDR3 sequence: CASSLGEINQPQHF. The DNA of the CDR3 is TGCGCCAGCAGCTTGGGGGAGATCAATCAGCCCCAGCATTTT.

This clone showed up just a few times. The rearrangement links TRBV7-2 to TRBJ2-7; tentatively, D is TRBD1 (5 bases). Germline CDR1 SGHTA, CDR2 FQGNSA. CDR3 length equals 13 residues. V dropped 0 bases and J dropped 4 bases, with 7 bases sitting between them. Here the CDR3 reads CASSLAQGYEQYF. In nucleotides, the CDR3 is TGTGCCAGCAGCTTAGCCCAGGGTTACGAGCAGTACTTC. Variable domain in full (rest from reference TRBV7-2 and TRBJ2-7): GAGVSQSPSNKVTEKGKDVELRCDPISGHTALYWYRQSLGQGLEFLIYFQGNSAPDKSGLPSDRFSAERTGGSVSTLTIQRTQQEDSAVYLCASSLAQGYEQYFGPGTRLTVT.

Comment on this clone: The junction departs from germline at one end; a sequencing error may be responsible. The chain combines TRBV7-7 with TRBJ2-3, with D unclear. From germline, CDR1 is SSHAT and CDR2 FNYEAQ (reference sequence). The CDR3 loop spans 15 amino acids. The CDR3 DNA follows: TGTGCTAGCAGCCCCCGCATCGGCGGCACAGATACGCAGTATTTT. Translated, it gives CASSPRIGGTDTQYF.

This chain joins TRBV6-5 and TRBJ2-3; D gene unclear. The CDR3 contains 13 residues. CDR1 MNHEY and CDR2 SVGAGI come from the germline V gene. The V and J ends lost 7 bases and 2 bases respectively, with 10 bases between them. The CDR3 protein is CASIKDDTDTQYF. The CDR3 region has the DNA TGTGCCAGCATTAAAGACGACACAGATACGCAGTATTTT.

J is TRBJ1-2 and V is TRBV7-2; perhaps TRBD1 as D (6 bases). V lost 6 bases, J lost 7 bases, and 15 bases lay in between. CDR1 is SGHTA, CDR2 FQGNSA, per germline. The CDR3 runs to 13 residues. The CDR3 DNA is TGTGCCAGCAGTCTTGACAGGACTGGTGGCTACACCTTC. Translating gives CASSLDRTGGYTF.